The rows below give T cell receptor beta chains drawn from one sample of a study of blood T cell repertoires in COVID-19. Sequencing was performed with immunoSEQ multiplex PCR; in TCRdb, only in-frame clones are kept and a portion is missing. The sample holds 250,000 to 350,000 clones; about 89% are singletons and the top ten take roughly 8%. Sequencing was carried out using peripheral blood. Receptors originate from a woman aged 50 to 65 who had recovered from COVID-19. The CDR3 runs from the conserved cysteine through the conserved F or W. A D gene is named only where the DNA matches it firmly. Part of the rows lack a size; the others show once, few, many or a class for expanded clones.

clone size	V gene	J gene	D gene	CDR3 DNA	CDR3 protein
NA	TRBV18	TRBJ1-1	NA	TGTGCCAGCTCACCAAACTTAGTACGGGGTCGGGCTGAAGCTTTCTTT	CASSPNLVRGRAEAFF
NA	TRBV25-1	TRBJ1-5	NA	TGTGCCAGCAGTGAAAGTTGGACTGCGCCCCAGCATTTT	CASSESWTAPQHF
NA	TRBV5-1	TRBJ2-2	TRBD2	TGCGCCAGCAGTCCAAGACTAGCTGCTAACACCGGGGAGCTGTTTTTT	CASSPRLAANTGELFF
NA	TRBV21-1	TRBJ2-3	NA	TGTGCCAGCAGCAAAGGGCGAGAGGGTCGAGCGGGCACGCAGTATTTT	CASSKGREGRAGTQYF
NA	TRBV19	TRBJ2-3	TRBD2	TGTGCCAGTACCATGGGGCTAGCGGGAGGGCCAGCCAATACGCAGTATTTT	CASTMGLAGGPANTQYF
NA	TRBV28	TRBJ2-1	NA	TGTGCCAGCAGTTTCCGAGGAGAGCAGTTCTTC	CASSFRGEQFF
NA	TRBV28	TRBJ2-7	NA	TGTGCCAGCAGCAACAGGGCTTTCGAGCAGTACTTC	CASSNRAFEQYF
NA	TRBV5-1	TRBJ2-1	TRBD2	TGCGCCAGCAGCTTGGGGACTAGCAGTGAGCAGTTCTTC	CASSLGTSSEQFF
NA	TRBV3-1/TRBV3-2	TRBJ2-2	NA	TGTGCCAGCAGCCTAGGGGGGGCGAACACCGGGGAGCTGTTTTTT	CASSLGGANTGELFF
NA	TRBV7-2	TRBJ1-1	TRBD1	TGTGCCAGCAGACGGACAGGGGAAAACACTGAAGCTTTCTTT	CASRRTGENTEAFF
once	TRBV11-2	TRBJ2-5	NA	TGTGCCAGCAGCCGAAGCTGGAGAGAGACCCAGTACTTC	CASSRSWRETQYF
NA	TRBV6-1	TRBJ1-4	NA	TGTGCCAGCAGTGACGGTATGGGGGGGCGAGAAAAACTGTTTTTT	CASSDGMGGREKLFF
NA	TRBV7-2	TRBJ2-1	TRBD2	TGTGCCAGCAGCTTATTGGGTAGCGGGGGCGTCAATGAGCAGTTCTTC	CASSLLGSGGVNEQFF
NA	TRBV3-1/TRBV3-2	TRBJ1-3	NA	TGTGCCAGCAGCCCATCACTCTCTGGAAACACCATATATTTT	CASSPSLSGNTIYF
NA	TRBV5-1	TRBJ2-6	NA	TGCGCCAGCAGCTTGGATGGTTATCGCGGAGGGACTGGGGCCAACGTCCTGACTTTC	CASSLDGYRGGTGANVLTF